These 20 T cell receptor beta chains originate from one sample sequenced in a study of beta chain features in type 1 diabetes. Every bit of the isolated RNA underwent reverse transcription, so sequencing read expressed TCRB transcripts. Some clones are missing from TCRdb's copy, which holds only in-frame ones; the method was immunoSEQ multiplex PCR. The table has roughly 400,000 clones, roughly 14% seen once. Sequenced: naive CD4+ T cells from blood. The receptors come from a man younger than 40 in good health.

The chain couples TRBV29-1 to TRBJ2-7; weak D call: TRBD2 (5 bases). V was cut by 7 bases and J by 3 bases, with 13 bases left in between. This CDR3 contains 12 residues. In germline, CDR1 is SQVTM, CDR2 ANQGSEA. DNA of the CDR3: TGCAGCGCAGCGGACGGGGACTACGAGCAGTACGTC. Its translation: CSAADGDYEQYV.

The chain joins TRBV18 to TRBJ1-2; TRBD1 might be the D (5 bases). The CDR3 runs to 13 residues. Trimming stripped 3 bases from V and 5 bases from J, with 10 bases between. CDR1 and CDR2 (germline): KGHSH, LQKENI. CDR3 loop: CASSPSGEYGYTF. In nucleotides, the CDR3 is TGTGCCAGCTCACCCTCGGGGGAGTATGGCTACACCTTC.

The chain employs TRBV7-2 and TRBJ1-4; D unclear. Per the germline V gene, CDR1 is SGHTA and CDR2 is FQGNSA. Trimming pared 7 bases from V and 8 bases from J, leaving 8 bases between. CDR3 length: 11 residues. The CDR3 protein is CASKYGEKLFF. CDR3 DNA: TGTGCCAGCAAATATGGGGAAAAACTGTTTTTT.

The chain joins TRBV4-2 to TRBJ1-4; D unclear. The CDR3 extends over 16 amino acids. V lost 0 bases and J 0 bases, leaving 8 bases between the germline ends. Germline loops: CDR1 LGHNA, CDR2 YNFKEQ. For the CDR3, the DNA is TGTGCCAGCAGCCAAGATGGGCCCGCAACTAATGAAAAACTGTTTTTT. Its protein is CASSQDGPATNEKLFF.

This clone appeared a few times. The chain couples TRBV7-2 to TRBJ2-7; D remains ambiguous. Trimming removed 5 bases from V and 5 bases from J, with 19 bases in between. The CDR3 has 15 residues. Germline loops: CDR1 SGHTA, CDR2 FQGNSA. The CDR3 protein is CASSPGRNNIHEQYF. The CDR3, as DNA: TGTGCCAGCAGCCCAGGCCGGAACAATATCCACGAGCAGTACTTC.

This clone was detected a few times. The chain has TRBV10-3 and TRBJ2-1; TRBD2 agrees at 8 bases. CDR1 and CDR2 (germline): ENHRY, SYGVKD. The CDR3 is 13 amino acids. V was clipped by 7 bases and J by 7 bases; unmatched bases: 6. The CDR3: CAITPTSANEQFF. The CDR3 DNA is TGTGCCATCACCCCGACTAGCGCTAATGAGCAGTTCTTC.

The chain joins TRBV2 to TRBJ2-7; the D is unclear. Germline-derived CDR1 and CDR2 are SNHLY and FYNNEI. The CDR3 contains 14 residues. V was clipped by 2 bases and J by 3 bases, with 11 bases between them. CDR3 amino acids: CASSEQDVSYEQYF. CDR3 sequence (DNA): TGTGCCAGCAGTGAACAGGACGTAAGCTACGAGCAGTACTTC. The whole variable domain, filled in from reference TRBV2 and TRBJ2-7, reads EPEVTQTPSHQVTQMGQEVILRCVPISNHLYFYWYRQILGQKVEFLVSFYNNEISEKSEIFDDQFSVERPDGSNFTLKIRSTKLEDSAMYFCASSEQDVSYEQYFGPGTRLTVT.

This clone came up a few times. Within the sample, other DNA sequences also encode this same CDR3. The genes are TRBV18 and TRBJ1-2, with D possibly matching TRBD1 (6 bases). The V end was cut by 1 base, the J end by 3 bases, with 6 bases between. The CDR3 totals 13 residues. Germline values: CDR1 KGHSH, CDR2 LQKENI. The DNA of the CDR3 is TGTGCCAGCTCACCACAGGGGGACTATGGCTACACCTTC. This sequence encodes CASSPQGDYGYTF.

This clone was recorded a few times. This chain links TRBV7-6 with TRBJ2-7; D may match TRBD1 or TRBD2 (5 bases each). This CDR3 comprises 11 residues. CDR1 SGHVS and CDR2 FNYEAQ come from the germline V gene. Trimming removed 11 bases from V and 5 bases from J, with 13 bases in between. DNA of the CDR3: TGTGCCGTCCCTGGGGGTAACGAGCAGTACGTC. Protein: CAVPGGNEQYV.

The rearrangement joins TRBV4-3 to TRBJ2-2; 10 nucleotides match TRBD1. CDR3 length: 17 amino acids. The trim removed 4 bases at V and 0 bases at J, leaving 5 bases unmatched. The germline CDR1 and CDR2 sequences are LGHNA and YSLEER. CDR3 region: CASSPFGQGANTGELFF. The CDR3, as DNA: TGCGCCAGCAGCCCCTTCGGACAGGGGGCGAACACCGGGGAGCTGTTTTTT.

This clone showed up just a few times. DNA of the CDR3: TGCAGCGTTGACGGTGGCGGTTACGAGCAGTACTTC. Its protein product is CSVDGGGYEQYF. The genes are TRBV29-1 and TRBJ2-7, with no clear D. There are 12 residues in the CDR3. From germline, CDR1 is SQVTM and CDR2 ANQGSEA. V lost 3 bases and J lost 4, with 10 bases in between.

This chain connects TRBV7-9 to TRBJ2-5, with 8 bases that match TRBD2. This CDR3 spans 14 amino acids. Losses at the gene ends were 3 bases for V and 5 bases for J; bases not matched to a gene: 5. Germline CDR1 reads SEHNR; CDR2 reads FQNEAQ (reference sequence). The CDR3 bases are TGTGCCAGCAGCTTCTTCCGGGGGGGTGAGACCCAGTACTTC. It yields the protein CASSFFRGGETQYF.

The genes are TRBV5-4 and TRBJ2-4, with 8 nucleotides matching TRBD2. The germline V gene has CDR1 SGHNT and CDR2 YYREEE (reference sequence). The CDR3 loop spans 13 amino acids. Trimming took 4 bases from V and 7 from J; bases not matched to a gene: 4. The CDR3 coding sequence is TGTGCCAGCAGCCCCCGCGGGGGGAACATTCAGTACTTC. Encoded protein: CASSPRGGNIQYF.

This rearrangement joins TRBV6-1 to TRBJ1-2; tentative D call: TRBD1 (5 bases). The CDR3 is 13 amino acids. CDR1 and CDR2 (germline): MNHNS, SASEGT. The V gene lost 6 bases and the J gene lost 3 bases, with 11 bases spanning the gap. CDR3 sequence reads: CASRLGQDYGYTF. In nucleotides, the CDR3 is TGTGCCAGCAGGTTGGGGCAGGACTATGGCTACACCTTC.

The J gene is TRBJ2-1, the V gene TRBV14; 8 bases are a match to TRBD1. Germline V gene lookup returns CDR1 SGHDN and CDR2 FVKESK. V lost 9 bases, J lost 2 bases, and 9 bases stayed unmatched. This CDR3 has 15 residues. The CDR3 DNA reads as TGTGCCAGAAGGACAGGGCGAGGGACCTACAATGAGCAGTTCTTC. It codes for CARRTGRGTYNEQFF.

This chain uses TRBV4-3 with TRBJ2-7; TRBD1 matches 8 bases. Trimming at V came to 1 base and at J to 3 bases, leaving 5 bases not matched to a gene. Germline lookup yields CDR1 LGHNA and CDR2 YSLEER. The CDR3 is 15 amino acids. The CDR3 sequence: CASSQGQGAVYEQYF. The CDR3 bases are TGCGCCAGCAGCCAAGGTCAGGGGGCTGTCTACGAGCAGTACTTC.

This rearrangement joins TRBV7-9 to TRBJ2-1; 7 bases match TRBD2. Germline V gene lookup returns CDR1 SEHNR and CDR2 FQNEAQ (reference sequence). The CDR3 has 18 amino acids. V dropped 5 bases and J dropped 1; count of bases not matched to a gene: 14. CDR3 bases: TGTGCCAGCAGCCCATTTCGCGCGGGGGAACGATCCTACAATGAGCAGTTCTTC. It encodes CASSPFRAGERSYNEQFF.

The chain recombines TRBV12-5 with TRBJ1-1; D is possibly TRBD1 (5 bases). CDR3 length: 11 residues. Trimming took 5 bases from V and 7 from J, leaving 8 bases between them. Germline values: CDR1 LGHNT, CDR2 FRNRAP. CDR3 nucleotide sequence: TGTGCTAGTGGTAGGGGTAATGAAGCTTTCTTT. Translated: CASGRGNEAFF.

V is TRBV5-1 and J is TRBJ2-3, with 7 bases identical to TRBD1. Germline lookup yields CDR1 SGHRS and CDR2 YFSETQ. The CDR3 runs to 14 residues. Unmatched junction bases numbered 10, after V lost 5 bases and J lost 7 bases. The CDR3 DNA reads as TGCGCCAGCAGTCCCGGACAGGCTGCAAATACGCAGTATTTT. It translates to CASSPGQAANTQYF.

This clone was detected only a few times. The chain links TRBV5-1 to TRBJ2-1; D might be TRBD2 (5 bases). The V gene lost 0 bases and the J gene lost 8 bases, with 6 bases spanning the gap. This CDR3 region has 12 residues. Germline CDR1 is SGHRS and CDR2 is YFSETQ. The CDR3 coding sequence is TGCGCCAGCAGCTTGGGTAGCGATGAGCAGTTCTTC. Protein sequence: CASSLGSDEQFF.